The 20 T cell receptor beta chains reported below all come from one sample, sequenced in a study of CD8+ T cells in alopecia areata. Regarding treatment: oral pan-JAK inhibitor, 5-10 mg twice daily. As the sequencing template, cDNA was produced by extracting RNA and reverse transcribing it. Method: immunoSEQ multiplex PCR; TCRdb's copy keeps in-frame clones and lacks some. In the table there are 190,000 or so clones, 45% to 75% of which are singletons. Sequenced material: CD4+ T cells sorted from blood, taken at week 4, from a patient treated with tofacitinib. The origin of the receptors is a human donor with alopecia areata.

CDR3 residues: CASSQGGDTYGYTF. Written as DNA, the CDR3 is TGCGCCAGCAGCCAAGGTGGGGACACCTATGGCTACACCTTC. The chain carries TRBV4-1 and TRBJ1-2, with D tentatively TRBD1 (6 bases). This CDR3 comprises 14 residues. Germline-derived CDR1 and CDR2 are MGHRA and YSYEKL. V lost 1 base and J 4 bases, leaving 10 bases between the germline ends.

The V gene is TRBV29-1, the J gene TRBJ1-2, with D hard to call. The germline CDR1 and CDR2 sequences are SQVTM and ANQGSEA. V dropped 4 bases and J dropped 6 bases, with 12 bases sitting between them. This CDR3 contains 12 residues. DNA for the CDR3: TGCAGCGTTGGGGATCCGACGGATGGCTACACCTTC. Translation gives CSVGDPTDGYTF.

The genes are TRBV29-1 and TRBJ1-1; TRBD1 agrees at 8 bases. With V trimmed by 6 bases and J by 3 bases, 6 bases remained unmatched. There are 13 residues in the CDR3. Germline V CDR1 and CDR2: SQVTM, ANQGSEA. CDR3: CSVHRGLDTEAFF. In nucleotides, the CDR3 is TGCAGCGTGCACAGGGGGTTGGACACTGAAGCTTTCTTT.

This chain uses TRBV6-4 with TRBJ1-5; 8 bases line up with TRBD1. The J segment lost 6 bases and the V segment lost 3 bases, leaving 1 base of the junction unmatched. The germline V gene encodes CDR1 MRHNA and CDR2 SNTAGT. This CDR3 contains 13 residues. As DNA, the CDR3 is TGTGCCAGCAGTGAGGACAGGGTTCAGCCCCAGCATTTT. Its translation: CASSEDRVQPQHF.

The V call is TRBV9, the J call TRBJ2-7, with 7 bases fitting TRBD1. Germline CDR1 is SGDLS and CDR2 is YYNGEE. V trimming: 0 bases; J trimming: 4 bases; junction bases outside the gene matches: 7. The CDR3 has 15 residues. The CDR3 DNA reads as TGTGCCAGCAGCGTAGGATGGGACAGAAGTTACGAGCAGTACTTC. Translated: CASSVGWDRSYEQYF. Full variable domain (missing parts from reference TRBV9 and TRBJ2-7): DSGVTQTPKHLITATGQRVTLRCSPRSGDLSVYWYQQSLDQGLQFLIQYYNGEERAKGNILERFSAQQFPDLHSELNLSSLELGDSALYFCASSVGWDRSYEQYFGPGTRLTVT.

This rearrangement joins TRBV5-1 to TRBJ1-1, with D possibly matching TRBD1 (5 bases). CDR3 length equals 14 residues. The V gene's germline CDR1 is SGHRS and CDR2 YFSETQ. Between the trimmed V and J ends, which lost 5 bases and 0 bases, there was a span of 11 bases. The CDR3 region has the DNA TGCGCCAGCAGTCCGGGGGTGGTGAACACTGAAGCTTTCTTT. Its translation is CASSPGVVNTEAFF.

The rearrangement links TRBV7-8 to TRBJ2-5; 9 bases line up with TRBD2. The CDR3 spans 16 residues. Trimming at V came to 4 bases and at J to 3 bases, leaving 9 bases not matched to a gene. CDR1 is SGHVS, CDR2 FQNEAQ, per germline. CDR3 sequence reads: CASSSRGLARKETQYF. The CDR3 nucleotides read TGTGCCAGCAGCTCCAGAGGACTAGCGAGAAAAGAGACCCAGTACTTC.

The V gene is TRBV30, the J gene TRBJ1-2; D not resolved. Germline CDR1 is GTSNPN and CDR2 is SVGIG (reference sequence). The CDR3 runs 11 residues. With 1 base removed from V and 8 bases from J, the gap between germline ends came to 8 bases. In nucleotides, the CDR3 is TGTGCCTGGAGTGCGACGAGGGGCTACACCTTC. Amino acids: CAWSATRGYTF. Based on the CDR3 plus reference TRBV30 and TRBJ1-2, the full variable domain is SQTIHQWPATLVQPVGSPLSLECTVEGTSNPNLYWYRQAAGRGLQLLFYSVGIGQISSEVPQNLSASRPQDRQFILSSKKLLLSDSGFYLCAWSATRGYTFGSGTRLTVV.

The rearrangement uses TRBV5-1 and TRBJ1-5; 7 bases agree with TRBD1. The germline V gene has CDR1 SGHRS and CDR2 YFSETQ. This CDR3 has 17 amino acids. Germline trimming cut 0 bases from V and 3 bases from J; bases unmatched to any gene: 9. CDR3 DNA sequence: TGCGCCAGCAGCTTGGACCAGGGGGTAGGGAACAATCAGCCCCAGCATTTT. Its translation is CASSLDQGVGNNQPQHF.

In this sample, this clone turned up a few times. The rearrangement uses TRBV4-2 and TRBJ2-1, with D possibly matching TRBD1 (5 bases). This CDR3 spans 15 amino acids. The V end was cut by 0 bases, the J end by 9 bases, with 15 bases between. Germline CDR1 reads LGHNA; CDR2 reads YNFKEQ. Here the CDR3 reads CASSQEGTVQGEQFF. In DNA form, the CDR3 reads TGTGCCAGCAGCCAAGAGGGAACAGTGCAGGGTGAGCAGTTCTTC.

The chain combines TRBV30 with TRBJ2-7; possibly TRBD1 for D (5 bases). Germline lookup yields CDR1 GTSNPN and CDR2 SVGIG (reference sequence). The length of the CDR3 is 11 residues. The V gene lost 8 bases and the J gene lost 3 bases, with 11 bases spanning the gap. Here the CDR3 DNA reads TGTGCCGCGGCAGGGAACTACGAGCAGTACTTC. Translated, it gives CAAAGNYEQYF.

V and J are TRBV11-2 and TRBJ2-3; 8 nucleotides match TRBD2. V dropped 1 base and J dropped 1; count of bases not matched to a gene: 4. Germline V lookup: CDR1 SGHAT, CDR2 FQNNGV. The CDR3 runs 16 residues. The chain's CDR3 is CASSLGVAGRTDTQYF. CDR3 DNA: TGTGCCAGCAGCTTAGGGGTAGCGGGACGCACAGATACGCAGTATTTT.

The chain couples TRBV9 to TRBJ1-2; 8 nucleotides agree with TRBD1. CDR1 and CDR2 from the germline V gene are SGDLS and YYNGEE. The CDR3 runs to 14 residues. V gave up 4 bases and J gave up 3 bases; unmatched junction bases: 5. The CDR3 sequence is CASSPTGADYGYTF. In DNA form, the CDR3 reads TGTGCCAGCAGCCCGACAGGGGCCGACTATGGCTACACCTTC.

CDR3: CASSDRGGRNEQYF. The DNA of the CDR3 is TGTGCCAGCAGTGACCGGGGGGGGCGGAACGAGCAGTACTTC. The chain uses TRBV2 and TRBJ2-7; 8 nucleotides align to TRBD2. V lost 3 bases, J lost 5 bases, and 6 bases stayed unmatched. Germline CDR1 reads SNHLY; CDR2 reads FYNNEI. The CDR3 length is 14 residues.

This clone was observed a handful of times. The V call is TRBV25-1, the J call TRBJ1-4; weak D call: TRBD1 (5 bases). Trimming took off 7 bases at V and 0 bases at J, with 12 bases between the two ends. Looked up from germline, CDR1 is MGHDK and CDR2 is SYGVNS. The CDR3 runs 15 residues. The CDR3 coding sequence is TGTGCCAGCAAAGCAGGGTTAACAACTAATGAAAAACTGTTTTTT. It encodes CASKAGLTTNEKLFF.

The chain employs TRBV2 and TRBJ1-6, with D unclear. CDR1 SNHLY and CDR2 FYNNEI come from the germline V gene. The ends were cut back, 4 bases at V and 9 bases at J, with 4 bases in the middle. The CDR3 contains 11 residues. In nucleotides, the CDR3 is TGTGCCAGCAGTGTATCTTCACCCCTCCACTTT. Its protein product is CASSVSSPLHF.

This chain links TRBV2 with TRBJ2-1; D remains ambiguous. V shed 7 bases and J shed 5 bases, with 9 bases lying between them. This CDR3 is 12 amino acids long. Looked up from germline, CDR1 is SNHLY and CDR2 is FYNNEI. The CDR3 DNA reads TGTGCCAGCACCCGACTGGACAATGAGCAGTTCTTC. Amino acid sequence: CASTRLDNEQFF.

The sample holds a few counts of this clone. The chain has TRBV25-1 and TRBJ1-4; weak D call: TRBD1 (6 bases). V was shortened by 6 bases and J by 7 bases, with 15 bases between the two germline ends. This CDR3 is 14 amino acids long. Germline V lookup: CDR1 MGHDK, CDR2 SYGVNS. The CDR3: CASRPQGGGEKLFF. The DNA of the CDR3 is TGTGCCAGCAGACCACAGGGAGGTGGTGAAAAACTGTTTTTT.

This clone occurred a few times. V gene TRBV29-1 combines with J gene TRBJ2-3, with D uncertain. This CDR3 is 13 amino acids long. Germline CDR1 reads SQVTM; CDR2 reads ANQGSEA. The ends were cut back, 6 bases at V and 2 bases at J, with 12 bases in the middle. The CDR3 DNA reads as TGCAGCGTCGGACCGGACCCCACAGATACGCAGTATTTT. Translating gives CSVGPDPTDTQYF.

The V gene is TRBV6-1, the J gene TRBJ2-2, with D possibly matching TRBD2 (6 bases). Between the trimmed V and J ends, which lost 10 bases and 4 bases, there was a span of 13 bases. This CDR3 spans 13 amino acids. Germline V gene lookup returns CDR1 MNHNS and CDR2 SASEGT. CDR3 sequence reads: CATRAGITGELFF. In DNA, the CDR3 is TGTGCCACCCGGGCGGGGATCACCGGGGAGCTGTTTTTT.